The 19 T cell receptor beta chains below come from one sample, sequenced in a study of cytomegalovirus exposure and HLA in healthy donors. It was with 60 Vbeta and 13 Jbeta primers that the PCR ran. Only in-frame clones appear in the TCRdb table, and some are missing; sequencing was by immunoSEQ multiplex PCR. The profile shows approximately 120,000 clones, about three quarters of them singletons. The specimen was PBMCs. The receptors were gathered from a man aged 30-40 years in good health and CMV-seronegative.

This clone was seen a single time. The chain combines TRBV4-1 with TRBJ1-1, with TRBD1 matching over 9 bases. CDR1 is MGHRA, CDR2 YSYEKL, per germline. The CDR3 sequence is 17 residues long. The V gene end was trimmed by 1 base and the J gene end by 0 bases; junction bases not matched to a gene: 6. CDR3 in amino acids: CASSQAHRGLLNTEAFF. The DNA of the CDR3 is TGCGCCAGCAGCCAAGCCCACAGGGGGCTTCTGAACACTGAAGCTTTCTTT.

The sample holds a few counts of this clone. This likely comes from a read error, as the CDR3 has no conserved phenylalanine or tryptophan at its end. The limits of the CDR3 on the DNA are not certain, so only TCRdb's listed CDR3 is given. This chain joins TRBV28 and TRBJ1-2. Per germline, CDR1 MDHEN and CDR2 SYDVKM. The CDR3 adds up to 11 amino acids, both ends counted. CDR3: CASSLAGNHII.

The chain combines TRBV4-2 with TRBJ2-7, with D maybe TRBD2 (6 bases). Trimming pared 1 base from V and 5 bases from J, leaving 9 bases between. This CDR3 spans 13 amino acids. Germline loops: CDR1 LGHNA, CDR2 YNFKEQ. The CDR3 loop reads CASSQGLDNEQYF. CDR3 DNA: TGTGCCAGCAGCCAAGGACTAGACAACGAGCAGTACTTC.

In this sample, this clone turned up once. The V and J genes are TRBV6-1 and TRBJ1-4; TRBD1 aligns across 9 bases. V was pared by 4 bases and J by 8 bases, with 5 bases of the junction left unmatched. The CDR3 spans 14 residues. Germline CDR1 reads MNHNS; CDR2 reads SASEGT. CDR3 residues: CASSGDRAGEKLFF. CDR3 nucleotide sequence: TGTGCCAGCAGTGGGGACAGGGCGGGGGAAAAACTGTTTTTT.

As for this clone: Other DNA variants within this sample encode the same CDR3. The rearrangement uses TRBV5-1 and TRBJ2-7; a weak D match, TRBD1 (6 bases). Trimming took 2 bases from V and 1 from J, leaving 7 bases between them. The germline CDR1 and CDR2 sequences are SGHRS and YFSETQ. There are 13 residues in the CDR3. This CDR3 is CASSLQGSYEQYF. CDR3 DNA: TGCGCCAGCAGCTTACAGGGTTCCTACGAGCAGTACTTC.

The chain recombines TRBV5-1 with TRBJ1-2; 7 positions match TRBD1. The ends lost 4 bases at V and 1 base at J; junction bases unmatched: 4. CDR3 length equals 14 residues. CDR1 is SGHRS and CDR2 is YFSETQ in the germline V gene. CDR3 loop: CASSTGDSNYGYTF. CDR3 nucleotide sequence: TGCGCCAGCAGCACGGGGGACAGTAACTATGGCTACACCTTC.

The chain couples TRBV5-6 to TRBJ2-7; perhaps TRBD1 as D (5 bases). The V gene's germline CDR1 is SGHDT and CDR2 YYEEEE. CDR3 size: 14 residues. V was clipped by 5 bases and J by 3 bases, with 15 bases between them. The CDR3 is CASRQTGTDYEQYF. The CDR3 DNA reads as TGTGCCAGCAGACAAACAGGAACGGACTACGAGCAGTACTTC.

The rearrangement links TRBV29-1 to TRBJ1-5; D ambiguous. V was shortened by 4 bases and J by 4 bases, with 11 bases between the two germline ends. CDR1 and CDR2 from the germline V gene are SQVTM and ANQGSEA. The CDR3 sequence is 13 residues long. The CDR3 coding sequence is TGCAGCGTTGGGACGGGATATAATCAGCCCCAGCATTTT. Protein sequence: CSVGTGYNQPQHF.

This clone is a singleton in its sample. The CDR3: CAWRGPRTGGHEQYF. The CDR3, as DNA: TGTGCCTGGAGGGGACCAAGGACAGGGGGCCACGAGCAGTACTTC. The J gene is TRBJ2-7, the V gene TRBV30, with TRBD1 matching over 11 bases. J gave up 5 bases and V 3 bases, and 9 bases lay outside the gene matches. Per the germline V gene, CDR1 is GTSNPN and CDR2 is SVGIG (reference sequence). The CDR3 sequence is 15 residues long.

The V call is TRBV4-2, the J call TRBJ2-3; 8 bases map to TRBD1. The CDR3 runs 16 residues. Germline assignment: CDR1 LGHNA and CDR2 YNFKEQ. V lost 0 bases and J lost 4; bases outside the gene matches: 6. The CDR3 bases are TGTGCCAGCAGCCAAGATCAGTACAGGGGGGCAGATACGCAGTATTTT. Protein sequence: CASSQDQYRGADTQYF.

The chain is built from TRBV2 and TRBJ1-2; 7 bases match TRBD1. There are 14 residues in the CDR3. Looked up from germline, CDR1 is SNHLY and CDR2 is FYNNEI. V lost 4 bases and J lost 4; bases outside the gene matches: 6. CDR3 DNA sequence: TGTGCCAGCAGTGCCTTGGGACAGTCCTATGGCTACACCTTC. It is translated as CASSALGQSYGYTF.

This chain connects TRBV6-1 to TRBJ1-6, with TRBD1 identical over 7 bases. Germline V CDR1 and CDR2: MNHNS, SASEGT. The trim removed 3 bases at V and 8 bases at J, leaving 7 bases unmatched. The CDR3 loop spans 15 amino acids. This CDR3 reads CASSDLTGSDSPLHF. The DNA of the CDR3 is TGTGCCAGCAGTGACTTGACAGGGTCAGATTCACCCCTCCACTTT.

The genes are TRBV28 and TRBJ1-6; D not certain. CDR3 length equals 15 residues. Germline V lookup: CDR1 MDHEN, CDR2 SYDVKM. V shed 7 bases and J shed 3 bases, with 13 bases lying between them. CDR3 sequence: CASTGGKRYNSPLHF. In DNA, the CDR3 is TGTGCCAGCACTGGAGGGAAACGCTATAATTCACCCCTCCACTTT.

This clone was observed a single time. The rearrangement links TRBV4-2 to TRBJ2-5; 10 positions agree with TRBD2. The germline V gene has CDR1 LGHNA and CDR2 YNFKEQ. V was pared by 0 bases and J by 11 bases, with 12 bases of the junction left unmatched. The CDR3 runs to 16 residues. The CDR3 DNA is TGTGCCAGCAGCCAAGAAGGGACCAGCGGGGGGGACGAACAGTACTTC. Amino acid sequence: CASSQEGTSGGDEQYF.

This chain links TRBV6-5 with TRBJ2-3, with 9 bases lining up with TRBD2. The germline CDR1 and CDR2 sequences are MNHEY and SVGAGI. The CDR3 covers 15 residues. Trimming removed 7 bases from V and 0 bases from J; junction bases left unmatched: 5. CDR3 sequence: CASTGRGGSTDTQYF. CDR3 coding DNA: TGTGCCAGCACAGGGCGGGGGGGAAGCACAGATACGCAGTATTTT.

This clone was detected only a few times. The rearrangement uses TRBV9 and TRBJ1-1, with D possibly matching TRBD1 (6 bases). Germline V gene lookup returns CDR1 SGDLS and CDR2 YYNGEE. The CDR3 has 13 residues. V was shortened by 5 bases and J by 3 bases, with 11 bases between the two germline ends. For the CDR3, the DNA is TGTGCCAGCAGTCTTGGGGGCGACACTGAAGCTTTCTTT. Protein: CASSLGGDTEAFF.

The J gene is TRBJ1-4, the V gene TRBV27; 9 bases agree with TRBD1. The germline gives CDR1 MNHEY, CDR2 SMNVEV (reference sequence). V lost 5 bases, J lost 8 bases, and 12 bases stayed unmatched. The CDR3 has 16 residues. The CDR3 here is CASSPGRGTGNEKLFF. The CDR3 DNA reads TGTGCCAGCAGTCCCGGCCGAGGGACAGGGAACGAAAAACTGTTTTTT.

The chain links TRBV28 to TRBJ1-3, with a tentative D call TRBD1 (6 bases). Trimming took 3 bases from V and 0 from J, leaving 9 bases between them. The CDR3 is 15 residues long. Germline V gene sequence: CDR1 MDHEN, CDR2 SYDVKM. The CDR3 DNA reads as TGTGCCAGCAGTTTCCAGGGGAACTCTGGAAACACCATATATTTT. Translated, it gives CASSFQGNSGNTIYF.

This rearrangement joins TRBV2 to TRBJ2-5, with D perhaps matching TRBD1 (5 bases). The CDR3 has 13 amino acids. V was trimmed by 2 bases and J by 2 bases, leaving 6 bases between them. Germline V gene lookup returns CDR1 SNHLY and CDR2 FYNNEI. The CDR3 is CASSERQQETQYF. DNA of the CDR3: TGTGCCAGCAGTGAAAGACAGCAAGAGACCCAGTACTTC.